The T cell receptor (beta chain) described here comes from a study of Graves' ophthalmopathy and Graves' hyperthyroidism. No ophthalmopathy within 18 months of follow-up signified stable hyperthyroidism. Other autoimmune diseases, uncontrolled infections, pregnancy or lactation excluded patients from enrollment. Fresh peripheral blood (approximately 9.5 ml) yielded the PBMCs. This clonotype was found many times. Using RNA transcripts, the TCR beta CDR3 regions were amplified. Following a first-round RT-PCR that used HTBI primers, a second-round multiplex PCR was carried out. TCRdb processed the multiplex PCR reads anew with MiXCR; each CDR3 protein has one entry. Of hundreds of thousands of distinct CDR3 sequences listed, about 20% were seen once; the top ten hold around 7%. There are 17 residues in the CDR3. CDR1 MGHRA and CDR2 YSYEKL come from the germline V gene. Trimming took 1 base from V and 3 from J; bases not matched to a gene: 11.

The rearrangement links TRBV4-1 to TRBJ1-1, with 7 bases aligning to TRBD1. Material: peripheral blood. This receptor was identified in a woman aged 18 to 35 with stable Graves' hyperthyroidism. Some clones in this sample may be carry-over from other donors' samples. The CDR3 spells CASSQGQTKRGHTEAFF. CDR3 nucleotide sequence: TGCGCCAGCAGCCAAGGCCAGACAAAAAGGGGGCACACTGAAGCTTTCTTT.